This T cell receptor (beta chain) emerged from a study of T cells in Graves' hyperthyroidism and ophthalmopathy. Findings and limits, study-wide: The model foresaw ophthalmopathy a median approximately 6.1 months prior to onset.

Trimming removed 4 bases from V and 8 bases from J; junction bases left unmatched: 15. This CDR3 comprises 16 residues. Germline CDR1 is SGHRS and CDR2 is YFSETQ. To note about this clonotype: Antigen: not known.

Clinical symptoms, serum thyroxine, TRAb, thyroid ultrasound and orbital computed tomography established diagnosis. The blood sample predates any ophthalmopathy symptoms, coming from first hyperthyroidism diagnosis. Each 10 ml fresh peripheral blood draw supplied the PBMCs. What was amplified from RNA transcripts were TCR beta CDR3 regions. HTBI primers were used for first-round RT-PCR of the TCR CDR3. TCRdb called the multiplex PCR reads again in MiXCR, with one record for every CDR3 protein. Of about 270,000 distinct CDR3 sequences in the sample, 13% to 15% were seen once. Sequencing input: blood. This chain uses TRBV5-1 with TRBJ2-1; 7 nucleotides line up with TRBD2. This receptor was obtained from a woman aged 45-60 years with Graves' hyperthyroidism that later progressed to Graves' ophthalmopathy. CDR3 DNA: TGCGCCAGCAGCGATGTGCGGCGGGAGTTAAGGGATGAGCAGTTCTTC. Translating gives CASSDVRRELRDEQFF.